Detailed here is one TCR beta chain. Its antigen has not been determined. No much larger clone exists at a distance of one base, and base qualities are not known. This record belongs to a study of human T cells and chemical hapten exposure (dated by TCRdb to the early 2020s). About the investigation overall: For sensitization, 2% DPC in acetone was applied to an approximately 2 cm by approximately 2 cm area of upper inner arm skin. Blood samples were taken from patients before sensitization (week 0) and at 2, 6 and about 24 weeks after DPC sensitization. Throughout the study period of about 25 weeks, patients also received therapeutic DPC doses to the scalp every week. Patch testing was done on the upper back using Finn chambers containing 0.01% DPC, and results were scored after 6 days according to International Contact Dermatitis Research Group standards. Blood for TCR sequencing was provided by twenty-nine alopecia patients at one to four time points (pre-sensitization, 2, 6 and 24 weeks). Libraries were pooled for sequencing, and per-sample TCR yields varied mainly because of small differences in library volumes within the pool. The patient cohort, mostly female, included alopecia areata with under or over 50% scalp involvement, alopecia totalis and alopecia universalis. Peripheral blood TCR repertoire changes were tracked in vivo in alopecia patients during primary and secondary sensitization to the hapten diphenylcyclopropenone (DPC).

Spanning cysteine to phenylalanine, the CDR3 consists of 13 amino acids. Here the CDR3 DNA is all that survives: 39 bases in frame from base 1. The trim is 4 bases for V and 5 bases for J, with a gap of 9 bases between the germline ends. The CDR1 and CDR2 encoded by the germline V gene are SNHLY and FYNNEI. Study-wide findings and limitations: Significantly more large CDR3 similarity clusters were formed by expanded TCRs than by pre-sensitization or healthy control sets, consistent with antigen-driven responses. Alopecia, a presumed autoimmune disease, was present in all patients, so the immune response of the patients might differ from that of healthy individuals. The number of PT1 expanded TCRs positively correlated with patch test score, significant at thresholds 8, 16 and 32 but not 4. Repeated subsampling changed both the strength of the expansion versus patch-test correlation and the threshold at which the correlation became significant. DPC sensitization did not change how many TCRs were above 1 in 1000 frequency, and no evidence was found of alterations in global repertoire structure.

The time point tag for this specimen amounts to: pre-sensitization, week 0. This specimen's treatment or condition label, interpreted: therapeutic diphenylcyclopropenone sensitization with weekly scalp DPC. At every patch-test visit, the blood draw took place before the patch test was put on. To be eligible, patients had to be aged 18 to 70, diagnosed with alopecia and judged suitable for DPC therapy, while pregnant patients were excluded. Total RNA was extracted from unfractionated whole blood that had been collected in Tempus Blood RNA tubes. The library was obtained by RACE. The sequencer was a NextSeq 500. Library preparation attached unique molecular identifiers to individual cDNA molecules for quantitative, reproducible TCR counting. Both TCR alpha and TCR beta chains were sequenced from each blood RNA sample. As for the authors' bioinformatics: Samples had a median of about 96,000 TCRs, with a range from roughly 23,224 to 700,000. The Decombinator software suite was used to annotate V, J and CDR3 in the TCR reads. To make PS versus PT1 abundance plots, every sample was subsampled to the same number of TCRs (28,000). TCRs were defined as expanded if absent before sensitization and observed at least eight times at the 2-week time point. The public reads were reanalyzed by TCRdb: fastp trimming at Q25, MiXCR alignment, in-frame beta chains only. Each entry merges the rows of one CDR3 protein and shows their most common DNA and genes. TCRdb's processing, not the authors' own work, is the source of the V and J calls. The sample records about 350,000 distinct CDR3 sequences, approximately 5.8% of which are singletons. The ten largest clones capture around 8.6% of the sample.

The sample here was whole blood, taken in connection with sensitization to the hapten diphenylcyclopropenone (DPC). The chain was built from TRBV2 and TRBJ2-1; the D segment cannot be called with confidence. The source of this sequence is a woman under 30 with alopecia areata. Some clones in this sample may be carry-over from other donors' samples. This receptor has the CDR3 CASSVRSHNEQFF. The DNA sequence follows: TGTGCCAGCAGTGTACGGTCGCACAATGAGCAGTTCTTC.